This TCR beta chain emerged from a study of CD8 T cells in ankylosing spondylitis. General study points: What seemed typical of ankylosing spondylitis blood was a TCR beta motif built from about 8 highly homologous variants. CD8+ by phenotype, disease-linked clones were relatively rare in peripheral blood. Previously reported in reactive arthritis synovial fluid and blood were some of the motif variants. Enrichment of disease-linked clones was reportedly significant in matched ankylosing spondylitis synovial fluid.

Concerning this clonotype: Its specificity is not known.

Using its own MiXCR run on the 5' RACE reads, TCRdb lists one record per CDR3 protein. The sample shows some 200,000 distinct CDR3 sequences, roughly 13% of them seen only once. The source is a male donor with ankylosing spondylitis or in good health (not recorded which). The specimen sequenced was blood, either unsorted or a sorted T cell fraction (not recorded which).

The CDR3 DNA reads as TGTGCCAGCACCAAGGGACGGCTGAACACTGAAGCTTTCTTT. Its protein is CASTKGRLNTEAFF. This chain connects TRBV7-8 to TRBJ1-1; maybe TRBD1 (5 bases). The CDR3 spans 14 residues. Trimming removed 7 bases at V and 0 bases at J, with 12 bases between. Per germline, CDR1 SGHVS and CDR2 FQNEAQ.